A single sample gave rise to the 12 T cell receptor beta chains below, sequenced in a study of blood T cell repertoires in COVID-19. Libraries were prepared by immunoSEQ multiplex PCR; TCRdb keeps only in-frame clonotypes and omits some of them. Among 300,000 or so clones listed, 80% to 90% were seen once. The specimen was PBMCs or T cells enriched from blood (not recorded which). The receptors stem from a woman aged 40 to 50 with acute COVID-19.

This chain connects TRBV5-4 to TRBJ2-3; TRBD2 matches 7 bases. V lost 0 bases and J lost 2; bases outside the gene matches: 6. Germline CDR1 reads SGHNT; CDR2 reads YYREEE (reference sequence). The CDR3 is 16 amino acids. The CDR3 DNA is TGTGCCAGCAGCTTGGTTGTCGGGAGGAACACAGATACGCAGTATTTT. Its protein is CASSLVVGRNTDTQYF. The complete variable domain, with remaining parts taken from reference TRBV5-4 and TRBJ2-3, reads ETGVTQSPTHLIKTRGQQVTLRCSSQSGHNTVSWYQQALGQGPQFIFQYYREEENGRGNFPPRFSGLQFPNYSSELNVNALELDDSALYLCASSLVVGRNTDTQYFGPGTRLTVL.

CDR3 DNA: TGTGCCAGCAGACTGGGGCGACAAGGGGCATATGGCTACACCTTC. Encoded protein: CASRLGRQGAYGYTF. The chain combines TRBV27 with TRBJ1-2; D might be TRBD1 (5 bases). The V gene's germline CDR1 is MNHEY and CDR2 SMNVEV (reference sequence). The CDR3 covers 15 residues. V was trimmed by 6 bases and J by 5 bases, leaving 19 bases between them.

This clone was picked up a small number of times. The chain is built from TRBV7-2 and TRBJ2-5; D call uncertain. The CDR3 has 14 amino acids. Germline CDR1 SGHTA, CDR2 FQGNSA. Trimming took 1 base from V and 5 from J, leaving 11 bases between them. In DNA, the CDR3 is TGTGCCAGCAGCTTAGATCCGGGTCGCGAGACCCAGTACTTC. This codes for CASSLDPGRETQYF.

The table lists this clone with a count of one. The chain links TRBV7-2 to TRBJ1-6; TRBD1 agrees at 8 bases. V shed 6 bases and J 3 bases; nucleotides not matched to a gene: 1. The CDR3 spans 14 residues. Germline V gene data show CDR1 as SGHTA and CDR2 as FQGNSA. The CDR3 nucleotides read TGTGCCAGCAGGGACAGGGACTATAATTCACCCCTCCACTTT. This codes for CASRDRDYNSPLHF. Full variable domain (rest looked up from reference TRBV7-2 and TRBJ1-6): GAGVSQSPSNKVTEKGKDVELRCDPISGHTALYWYRQSLGQGLEFLIYFQGNSAPDKSGLPSDRFSAERTGGSVSTLTIQRTQQEDSAVYLCASRDRDYNSPLHFGNGTRLTVT.

This clone was counted once. This chain joins TRBV7-2 and TRBJ2-5, with 8 bases identical to TRBD2. The CDR3 consists of 19 residues. Germline assignment: CDR1 SGHTA and CDR2 FQGNSA. After removal of 3 bases from V and 1 base from J, the junction contained 16 bases not matched to a gene. CDR3 residues: CASSFLKSGSALSQETQYF. CDR3 DNA: TGTGCCAGCAGCTTTTTAAAGAGCGGGAGTGCGTTAAGCCAAGAGACCCAGTACTTC.

Here the CDR3 DNA reads TGTGCCAGTAGTACTCGGACAGGCCAAGAGACCCAGTACTTC. It specifies CASSTRTGQETQYF. This rearrangement joins TRBV19 to TRBJ2-5; 7 nucleotides line up with TRBD1. The CDR3 is 14 amino acids. CDR1 is LNHDA, CDR2 SQIVND, per germline (reference sequence). V shed 4 bases, J shed 1 base, and the junction held 3 bases outside the gene matches.

This clone was detected once. The gene calls are TRBV7-9 and TRBJ1-1; D unresolved. Trimming cost V 5 bases and J 4 bases, with 14 bases left between them. The CDR3 spans 14 residues. Germline V CDR1 and CDR2: SEHNR, FQNEAQ (reference sequence). For the CDR3, the DNA is TGTGCCAGCAGCCAGAGACGGTCGGGCACTGAAGCTTTCTTT. Residues: CASSQRRSGTEAFF.

This clone was picked up a small number of times. The chain combines TRBV18 with TRBJ2-5; possible D gene TRBD1, 5 bases. The CDR3 covers 14 residues. V shed 3 bases and J shed 8 bases, with 16 bases lying between them. Germline CDR1 reads KGHSH; CDR2 reads LQKENI. This CDR3 is CASSPGLGVLTQYF. The CDR3 nucleotides read TGTGCCAGCTCACCCGGCCTAGGGGTTCTCACCCAGTACTTC.

The chain carries TRBV6-1 and TRBJ1-1, with 9 nucleotides matching TRBD1. CDR3 size: 17 residues. Germline V gene lookup returns CDR1 MNHNS and CDR2 SASEGT. Unmatched junction bases numbered 11, after V lost 0 bases and J lost 6 bases. CDR3 nucleotides: TGTGCCAGCAGTGAAGCCCTGCAACAGGGGGCTCGGTCTGAAGCTTTCTTT. Encoded protein: CASSEALQQGARSEAFF.

A note on this clone: The same CDR3 also results from other DNA sequences found in this sample. For the CDR3, the DNA is TGTGCCAGCAGTCTCGGACTAGCGGGGGCTCAAGAGACCCAGTACTTC. It codes for CASSLGLAGAQETQYF. The gene calls are TRBV5-4 and TRBJ2-5, with 13 bases that match TRBD2. The germline V gene encodes CDR1 SGHNT and CDR2 YYREEE (reference sequence). There are 16 residues in the CDR3. J lost 2 bases, V lost 5 bases, and 6 bases had no gene match.

This clone was detected once. The chain recombines TRBV11-2 with TRBJ1-2; 11 bases align to TRBD1. The CDR3 length is 15 residues. Germline V gene data show CDR1 as SGHAT and CDR2 as FQNNGV. V was pared by 1 base and J by 3 bases, with 1 base of the junction left unmatched. The CDR3 nucleotides are TGTGCCAGCAGCTTAGGGACAGGGGGCTACTATGGCTACACCTTC. Translating it yields CASSLGTGGYYGYTF.

In its sample, this clone was seen a few times. The chain carries TRBV3-1 (or the pseudogene TRBV3-2) and TRBJ2-5, with a tentative D call TRBD1 (5 bases). CDR1 and CDR2 from the germline V gene are LGHDT and YNNKEL (reference sequence). CDR3 length: 15 residues. Trimming cost V 3 bases and J 2 bases, with 13 bases left between them. For the CDR3, the DNA is TGTGCCAGCAGCCAGGGGCGACAGCCGCAAGAGACCCAGTACTTC. This sequence encodes CASSQGRQPQETQYF.